This T cell receptor beta chain was recovered during a study of graft-versus-host responses after intestinal transplantation. Points from the study as a whole: Peak circulating GvH clone levels tracked with early post-transplant HvG declines.

Produced via immunoSEQ multiplex PCR; TCRdb's table is partial and in-frame only. The sample comprises 35,000 to 45,000 clones, over 90% of which are singletons, and 3.6% rests with the top ten. This CDR3 has 15 residues. With V trimmed by 5 bases and J by 9 bases, 9 bases remained unmatched. Germline CDR1 SGHTA, CDR2 FQGNSA. Regarding this clone: Its specificity is unknown.

The material sequenced was PBMCs, taken approximately 740 days after intestinal transplantation. This chain joins TRBV7-2 and TRBJ1-6, with 8 bases aligning to TRBD1. This TCR came from a human patient who received an intestinal transplant, so some T cells may come from the graft donor. CDR3 sequence (DNA): TGTGCCAGCAGCCTGGGACAGGCGGTTAGTTCACCCCTCCACTTT. Protein: CASSLGQAVSSPLHF.